The present T cell receptor beta chain was sequenced within a study of shared clonotypes between healthy human individuals. On this clone: Its antigen is still unknown.

Germline loops: CDR1 SEHNR, CDR2 FQNEAQ (reference sequence). Trimming left V 5 bases short and J 4 bases short, with 18 bases between. The CDR3 is made up of 16 amino acids. In the naive CD8 group, cells lacked CD45RO and were positively selected for CCR7, so terminally differentiated effector memory CD45RA+ cells were left out. An assay was performed, and its level was deep. Authors' processing steps: Filtering differed for immunoSEQ, which gave only junction sequences without quality scores. Assay used: immunoSEQ multiplex PCR; TCRdb lists only in-frame clones, some missing. V and J calls and clone size are as listed in that table; D and trimming were resolved from the DNA. The table shows around 2,000,000 clones, with about 95% occurring only once. Findings and limits, study-wide: Non-shared clonotypes displayed generation probabilities falling below those of clonotypes present in all four donors.

The sequence was collected from a man younger than 35 in good health. What was sequenced was naive CD8+ T cells sorted from blood. This chain connects TRBV7-9 to TRBJ1-3; D not resolved. Here the CDR3 reads CASSPHPGSEGNTIYF. DNA for the CDR3: TGTGCCAGCAGCCCCCACCCCGGCAGCGAGGGAAACACCATATATTTT.